The T cell receptor (beta chain) described here comes from a study of T cell responses to AZD1222 COVID-19 vaccine. Measured with immunoSEQ multiplex PCR; TCRdb has only the in-frame clones, and not every one. The sample has under 150,000 clones, approximately 90% seen once. Analysis merged second doses at about 4 or about 12 weeks. This clone came up a few times. The CDR3 covers 15 residues. CDR1 and CDR2 from the germline V gene are KGHSH and LQKENI. The V gene lost 3 bases and the J gene lost 5 bases, with 14 bases spanning the gap. J is TRBJ1-5 and V is TRBV18; perhaps TRBD1 as D (6 bases). The source material was peripheral blood, sampled 28 days after the second AZD1222 dose. The TCR originated in an adult who received the AZD1222 COVID-19 vaccine. The DNA for the CDR3 is TGTGCCAGCTCACCCGTAGGGGGACGGGATCAGCCCCAGCATTTT. Its translation is CASSPVGGRDQPQHF.